These T cell receptor beta chains were read from a single sample in a study of early T cells in non-severe SARS-CoV-2 infection. One entry per CDR3 protein, called by TCRdb with MiXCR from the 5' RACE reads. The sample has tens of thousands of distinct CDR3 sequences, roughly 12% seen once. Sequencing used whole blood, obtained at baseline. The receptors derive from an adult who was a healthcare worker with PCR-confirmed SARS-CoV-2 infection or an uninfected control (not recorded which). Both conserved end residues are part of each CDR3. The D gene is left open where the match is weak. Expanded clones are given a class, and other clones once, few, many or no size at all.

d_gene: TRBD2; v_gene: TRBV7-6; j_gene: TRBJ2-2; abundance: NA; CDR3nt: TGTGCCAGCAGCTTAGGAGTAGCGGGAGGTAACACCGGGGAGCTGTTTTTT; CDR3aa: CASSLGVAGGNTGELFF
d_gene: NA; v_gene: TRBV29-1; j_gene: TRBJ2-5; abundance: NA; CDR3nt: TGCAGCGTTTGGCGGGTCGGGACCCAGTACTTC; CDR3aa: CSVWRVGTQYF
d_gene: NA; v_gene: TRBV2; j_gene: TRBJ2-7; abundance: few; CDR3nt: TGTGCCAGCAGTGAATACAGACTCTACGAGCAGTACTTC; CDR3aa: CASSEYRLYEQYF
d_gene: TRBD1; v_gene: TRBV25-1; j_gene: TRBJ1-6; abundance: few; CDR3nt: TGTGCCAGCAGTGTGACAGGGGCTTATAATTCACCCCTCCACTTT; CDR3aa: CASSVTGAYNSPLHF
d_gene: NA; v_gene: TRBV5-1; j_gene: TRBJ2-2; abundance: many; CDR3nt: TGCGCCAGCCGGGACCGGGACCGGACCGGGGAGCTGTTTTTT; CDR3aa: CASRDRDRTGELFF
d_gene: NA; v_gene: TRBV20-1; j_gene: TRBJ2-3; abundance: NA; CDR3nt: TGCAGTGCTATCCCCCCACCCAATCAAAGGGTTCGGGGCTGGCGCACAGATACGCAGTATTTT; CDR3aa: CSAIPPPNQRVRGWRTDTQYF
d_gene: NA; v_gene: TRBV7-2; j_gene: TRBJ2-7; abundance: NA; CDR3nt: TGTGCCAGCAGCACTCCCCCAACAGGGGGGGACGAGCAGTACTTC; CDR3aa: CASSTPPTGGDEQYF
d_gene: TRBD2; v_gene: TRBV12-3/TRBV12-4; j_gene: TRBJ2-3; abundance: NA; CDR3nt: TGTGCCAGCAGTTCTGGGACTAGCGGGAGGGCGGGTACGCAGTATTTT; CDR3aa: CASSSGTSGRAGTQYF
d_gene: TRBD2; v_gene: TRBV11-2; j_gene: TRBJ2-5; abundance: many; CDR3nt: TGTGCCAGCAGCCGTGGACTAGCGGGAGAGACCCAGTACTTC; CDR3aa: CASSRGLAGETQYF
d_gene: NA; v_gene: TRBV28; j_gene: TRBJ2-5; abundance: few; CDR3nt: TGTGCCAGCAGTTCCCCCAAGACAGCCACTCAAGAGACCCAGTACTTC; CDR3aa: CASSSPKTATQETQYF
d_gene: NA; v_gene: TRBV2; j_gene: TRBJ1-1; abundance: few; CDR3nt: TGTGCCAGCAGTGACGAGGGGTTTAAAGGAGCTTTCTTT; CDR3aa: CASSDEGFKGAFF
d_gene: TRBD1; v_gene: TRBV3-1; j_gene: TRBJ2-1; abundance: few; CDR3nt: TGTGCCAGCAGCCCTCCCCTTGACAGGGTATCCTACAATGAGCAGTTCTTC; CDR3aa: CASSPPLDRVSYNEQFF
d_gene: NA; v_gene: TRBV5-1; j_gene: TRBJ2-1; abundance: few; CDR3nt: TGCGCCAGCAGCTTTATGGGGGATGAGCAGTTCTTC; CDR3aa: CASSFMGDEQFF
d_gene: NA; v_gene: TRBV18; j_gene: TRBJ2-3; abundance: few; CDR3nt: TGTGCCAGCTCGGTTAGCACAGATACGCAGTATTTT; CDR3aa: CASSVSTDTQYF
d_gene: NA; v_gene: TRBV27; j_gene: TRBJ1-5; abundance: NA; CDR3nt: TGTGCCAGCAGTTTATTGGGACTTAATCAGCCCCAGCATTTT; CDR3aa: CASSLLGLNQPQHF
d_gene: NA; v_gene: TRBV7-9; j_gene: TRBJ1-1; abundance: many; CDR3nt: TGTGCCAGCAGCTTAGCTAGGGCTGAAGCTTTCTTT; CDR3aa: CASSLARAEAFF
d_gene: NA; v_gene: TRBV27; j_gene: TRBJ2-2; abundance: many; CDR3nt: TGTGCCAGCGGGTACGTAGCGGCGAACACCGGGGAGCTGTTTTTT; CDR3aa: CASGYVAANTGELFF